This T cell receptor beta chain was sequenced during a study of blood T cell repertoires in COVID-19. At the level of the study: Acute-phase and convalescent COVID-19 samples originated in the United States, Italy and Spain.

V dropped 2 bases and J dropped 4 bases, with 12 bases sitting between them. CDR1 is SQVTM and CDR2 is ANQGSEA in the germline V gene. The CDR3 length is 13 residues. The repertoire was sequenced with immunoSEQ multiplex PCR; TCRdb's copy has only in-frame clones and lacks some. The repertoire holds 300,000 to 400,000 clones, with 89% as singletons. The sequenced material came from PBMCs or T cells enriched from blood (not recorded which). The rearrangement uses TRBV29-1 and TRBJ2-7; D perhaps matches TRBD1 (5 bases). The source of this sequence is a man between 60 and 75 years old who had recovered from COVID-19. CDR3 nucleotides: TGCAGCGTTGAATGGGGCGCAAGGTACGAGCAGTACTTC. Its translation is CSVEWGARYEQYF.